Listed below are T cell receptor beta chains from one sample, sequenced in a study of regulatory dendritic cells for organ transplantation. This table comes from immunoSEQ multiplex PCR, and its TCRdb copy is limited to in-frame clones, with some not included. The table has roughly 20,000 clones, approximately 83% seen once. These receptors have no identified antigens. Sequencing input: naive CD4+ T cells from blood cultured with dendritic cells. The receptors stem from a human donor in good health. Each CDR3 is given with its conserved first and last residue. Fields, in order: V gene, J gene, D gene, clone size, CDR3 protein, CDR3 DNA. D genes are given only for firm matches. Not all rows give a size; the values are once, few, many and, for expanded clones, a class.

v_gene: TRBV5-1; j_gene: TRBJ2-3; d_gene: NA; abundance: NA; CDR3aa: CASSPQGEGTDTQYF; CDR3nt: TGCGCCAGCAGCCCCCAGGGGGAGGGGACAGATACGCAGTATTTT
v_gene: TRBV6-5; j_gene: TRBJ1-5; d_gene: NA; abundance: NA; CDR3aa: CASSYRMTVYQPQHF; CDR3nt: TGTGCCAGCAGTTACCGAATGACAGTCTATCAGCCCCAGCATTTT
v_gene: TRBV7-3; j_gene: TRBJ2-2; d_gene: NA; abundance: NA; CDR3aa: CASSQDRLGAGELFF; CDR3nt: TGTGCCAGCAGCCAGGACAGATTAGGGGCCGGGGAGCTGTTTTTT
v_gene: TRBV12-5; j_gene: TRBJ2-5; d_gene: TRBD2; abundance: NA; CDR3aa: CASGLSLSGALGETQYF; CDR3nt: TGTGCTAGTGGTTTGTCTTTAAGCGGGGCCCTAGGGGAGACCCAGTACTTC
v_gene: TRBV4-2; j_gene: TRBJ2-3; d_gene: NA; abundance: NA; CDR3aa: CASSGGSTQYF; CDR3nt: TGTGCCAGCAGCGGTGGGAGTACGCAGTATTTT
v_gene: TRBV19; j_gene: TRBJ2-2; d_gene: TRBD1; abundance: NA; CDR3aa: CASRDGQGRTGELFF; CDR3nt: TGTGCCAGTAGGGACGGACAGGGGAGGACCGGGGAGCTGTTTTTT
v_gene: TRBV2; j_gene: TRBJ2-5; d_gene: TRBD2; abundance: NA; CDR3aa: CASSELAGGLETQYF; CDR3nt: TGTGCCAGCAGTGAACTAGCGGGGGGATTGGAGACCCAGTACTTC
v_gene: TRBV5-5; j_gene: TRBJ2-7; d_gene: NA; abundance: NA; CDR3aa: CASSPGTAEYEQYF; CDR3nt: TGTGCCAGCAGCCCCGGGACCGCTGAATACGAGCAGTACTTC
v_gene: TRBV7-3; j_gene: TRBJ2-6; d_gene: NA; abundance: once; CDR3aa: CASSFTSTSSGANVLTF; CDR3nt: TGTGCCAGCAGCTTCACGTCAACGTCCTCTGGGGCCAACGTCCTGACTTTC
v_gene: TRBV6-6; j_gene: TRBJ2-7; d_gene: NA; abundance: NA; CDR3aa: CASSYRRHYEQYF; CDR3nt: TGTGCCAGCAGTTATCGGCGCCACTACGAGCAGTACTTC
v_gene: TRBV5-5; j_gene: TRBJ2-7; d_gene: TRBD2; abundance: NA; CDR3aa: CASSLAPGGSYEQYF; CDR3nt: TGTGCCAGCAGCTTGGCACCGGGGGGCTCCTACGAGCAGTACTTC
v_gene: TRBV4-3; j_gene: TRBJ1-1; d_gene: NA; abundance: NA; CDR3aa: CASSQDVGGPRVQAFF; CDR3nt: TGCGCCAGCAGCCAAGATGTCGGAGGTCCAAGGGTCCAAGCTTTCTTT
v_gene: TRBV2; j_gene: TRBJ2-5; d_gene: NA; abundance: NA; CDR3aa: CASNREETQYF; CDR3nt: TGTGCCAGCAACAGAGAAGAGACCCAGTACTTC
v_gene: TRBV7-8; j_gene: TRBJ1-5; d_gene: NA; abundance: NA; CDR3aa: CASSLEQGKVSNQPQHF; CDR3nt: TGTGCCAGCAGCTTAGAACAGGGCAAGGTGAGCAATCAGCCCCAGCATTTT
v_gene: TRBV5-5; j_gene: TRBJ1-2; d_gene: TRBD1; abundance: few; CDR3aa: CASSFLGQGANYGYTF; CDR3nt: TGTGCCAGCAGCTTTTTGGGACAGGGGGCCAACTATGGCTACACCTTC
v_gene: TRBV7-2; j_gene: TRBJ2-7; d_gene: NA; abundance: few; CDR3aa: CASSGLFPYEQYF; CDR3nt: TGTGCCAGCAGCGGGCTTTTTCCCTACGAGCAGTACTTC
v_gene: TRBV2; j_gene: TRBJ2-3; d_gene: TRBD1; abundance: NA; CDR3aa: CASSYRDRLTDTQYF; CDR3nt: TGTGCCAGCAGTTACCGGGACAGACTCACAGATACGCAGTATTTT
v_gene: TRBV5-4; j_gene: TRBJ1-6; d_gene: TRBD1; abundance: NA; CDR3aa: CASSLPGTGHNSPLHF; CDR3nt: TGTGCCAGCAGCTTGCCCGGGACAGGCCATAATTCACCCCTCCACTTT
v_gene: TRBV27; j_gene: TRBJ1-1; d_gene: NA; abundance: once; CDR3aa: CASSFFPGTRRVTEAFF; CDR3nt: TGTGCCAGCAGTTTTTTCCCAGGGACAAGGAGGGTTACTGAAGCTTTCTTT
v_gene: TRBV28; j_gene: TRBJ2-7; d_gene: NA; abundance: NA; CDR3aa: CASSIPGRRYEQYF; CDR3nt: TGTGCCAGCAGTATACCAGGGAGACGCTACGAGCAGTACTTC
v_gene: TRBV11-2; j_gene: TRBJ2-1; d_gene: TRBD1; abundance: NA; CDR3aa: CASSLSFSRTGVHNEQFF; CDR3nt: TGTGCCAGCAGCTTAAGTTTCTCAAGGACAGGGGTTCACAATGAGCAGTTCTTC
v_gene: TRBV19; j_gene: TRBJ1-2; d_gene: NA; abundance: NA; CDR3aa: CASISSTGTNYGYTF; CDR3nt: TGTGCCAGTATATCCTCGACAGGAACCAACTATGGCTACACCTTC
v_gene: TRBV2; j_gene: TRBJ2-5; d_gene: NA; abundance: once; CDR3aa: CASSDSRVQETQYF; CDR3nt: TGTGCCAGCAGTGACTCCCGGGTCCAAGAGACCCAGTACTTC
v_gene: TRBV7-2; j_gene: TRBJ1-5; d_gene: NA; abundance: NA; CDR3aa: CASSLDRIGNQPQHF; CDR3nt: TGTGCCAGCAGCTTAGACCGTATTGGGAATCAGCCCCAGCATTTT
v_gene: TRBV29-1; j_gene: TRBJ1-2; d_gene: TRBD1; abundance: few; CDR3aa: CSATGQGLGTF; CDR3nt: TGCAGCGCCACCGGACAGGGCCTCGGCACCTTC
v_gene: TRBV6-5; j_gene: TRBJ1-3; d_gene: NA; abundance: NA; CDR3aa: CASSPTGNTIYF; CDR3nt: TGTGCCAGCAGCCCGACTGGAAACACCATATATTTT
v_gene: TRBV4-3; j_gene: TRBJ2-7; d_gene: TRBD2; abundance: NA; CDR3aa: CASSQDRALAGGEQYF; CDR3nt: TGCGCCAGCAGCCAAGATAGAGCCCTAGCGGGAGGAGAGCAGTACTTC
v_gene: TRBV5-1; j_gene: TRBJ1-3; d_gene: TRBD1; abundance: NA; CDR3aa: CASSDDRAGNTIYF; CDR3nt: TGCGCCAGCAGTGACGACAGGGCTGGAAACACCATATATTTT
v_gene: TRBV20-1; j_gene: TRBJ2-5; d_gene: NA; abundance: NA; CDR3aa: CSARGVETQYF; CDR3nt: TGCAGTGCTAGGGGGGTAGAGACCCAGTACTTC
v_gene: TRBV7-8; j_gene: TRBJ2-7; d_gene: NA; abundance: once; CDR3aa: CASSLLQAYEQYF; CDR3nt: TGTGCCAGCAGCTTATTACAGGCCTACGAGCAGTACTTC
v_gene: TRBV28; j_gene: TRBJ1-4; d_gene: NA; abundance: NA; CDR3aa: CASRGGVFEKLFF; CDR3nt: TGTGCCAGCCGGGGTGGGGTGTTCGAAAAACTGTTTTTT
v_gene: TRBV28; j_gene: TRBJ2-7; d_gene: TRBD1; abundance: few; CDR3aa: CASSLTGGSYEQYF; CDR3nt: TGTGCCAGCAGTTTGACAGGGGGCTCCTACGAGCAGTACTTC
v_gene: TRBV11-2; j_gene: TRBJ2-3; d_gene: NA; abundance: once; CDR3aa: CASSLGGSSTQYF; CDR3nt: TGTGCCAGCAGCTTAGGGGGGAGTAGTACGCAGTATTTT
v_gene: TRBV6-5; j_gene: TRBJ1-2; d_gene: NA; abundance: NA; CDR3aa: CASSYRGTNYGYTF; CDR3nt: TGTGCCAGCAGTTACCGAGGGACCAACTATGGCTACACCTTC
v_gene: TRBV5-8; j_gene: TRBJ1-4; d_gene: NA; abundance: NA; CDR3aa: CASSLGSGRFNEKLFF; CDR3nt: TGTGCCAGCAGCTTGGGGTCTGGCAGATTTAATGAAAAACTGTTTTTT
v_gene: TRBV30; j_gene: TRBJ1-4; d_gene: NA; abundance: NA; CDR3aa: CAWSSDMGSNEKLFF; CDR3nt: TGTGCCTGGTCTTCGGACATGGGGTCTAATGAAAAACTGTTTTTT
v_gene: TRBV7-3; j_gene: TRBJ2-2; d_gene: NA; abundance: NA; CDR3aa: CASSLGAGGSGNTGELFF; CDR3nt: TGTGCCAGCAGCTTAGGGGCCGGGGGTAGCGGGAACACCGGGGAGCTGTTTTTT
v_gene: TRBV29-1; j_gene: TRBJ2-1; d_gene: NA; abundance: NA; CDR3aa: CSVEGQGGSSYNEQFF; CDR3nt: TGCAGCGTTGAAGGCCAAGGGGGGAGCTCCTACAATGAGCAGTTCTTC
v_gene: TRBV27; j_gene: TRBJ1-1; d_gene: NA; abundance: NA; CDR3aa: CASSHPAGGIFEAFF; CDR3nt: TGTGCCAGCAGTCACCCCGCCGGGGGGATTTTTGAAGCTTTCTTT
v_gene: TRBV18; j_gene: TRBJ2-2; d_gene: NA; abundance: NA; CDR3aa: CASSRPGPLTGELFF; CDR3nt: TGTGCCAGCTCCCGCCCGGGACCGCTGACCGGGGAGCTGTTTTTT
v_gene: TRBV7-9; j_gene: TRBJ2-7; d_gene: TRBD1; abundance: NA; CDR3aa: CASRPGTGGFYEQYF; CDR3nt: TGTGCCAGCAGGCCCGGGACAGGGGGCTTCTACGAGCAGTACTTC
v_gene: TRBV27; j_gene: TRBJ1-1; d_gene: NA; abundance: once; CDR3aa: CASSLEVNTEAFF; CDR3nt: TGTGCCAGCAGTTTAGAGGTGAACACTGAAGCTTTCTTT
v_gene: TRBV11-3; j_gene: TRBJ2-7; d_gene: NA; abundance: NA; CDR3aa: CASSPGLASFYEQYF; CDR3nt: TGTGCCAGCAGCCCGGGGCTGGCGTCTTTCTACGAGCAGTACTTC
v_gene: TRBV6-5; j_gene: TRBJ2-7; d_gene: NA; abundance: NA; CDR3aa: CASRKVEGPYEQYF; CDR3nt: TGTGCCAGCAGAAAAGTGGAAGGTCCCTACGAGCAGTACTTC
v_gene: TRBV6-5; j_gene: TRBJ1-4; d_gene: NA; abundance: NA; CDR3aa: CASSYSQAWVELFF; CDR3nt: TGTGCCAGCAGTTACTCACAGGCCTGGGTGGAACTGTTTTTT
v_gene: TRBV2; j_gene: TRBJ1-5; d_gene: NA; abundance: NA; CDR3aa: CASSEAHGGNQPQHF; CDR3nt: TGTGCCAGCAGTGAAGCCCATGGGGGTAATCAGCCCCAGCATTTT
v_gene: TRBV19; j_gene: TRBJ2-1; d_gene: TRBD2; abundance: NA; CDR3aa: CASSTSLAGGYNEQFF; CDR3nt: TGTGCCAGTAGTACAAGCCTAGCGGGAGGGTACAATGAGCAGTTCTTC
v_gene: TRBV6-5; j_gene: TRBJ1-1; d_gene: NA; abundance: NA; CDR3aa: CASSYSFSTEAFF; CDR3nt: TGTGCCAGCAGTTACTCGTTTTCGACTGAAGCTTTCTTT
v_gene: TRBV4-1; j_gene: TRBJ2-7; d_gene: NA; abundance: once; CDR3aa: CASSQATNPRAYYEQYF; CDR3nt: TGCGCCAGCAGCCAAGCTACCAACCCTAGGGCCTACTACGAGCAGTACTTC
v_gene: TRBV7-7; j_gene: TRBJ2-3; d_gene: TRBD1; abundance: NA; CDR3aa: CASSPTGGFADTQYF; CDR3nt: TGTGCTAGCAGCCCGACAGGGGGATTTGCAGATACGCAGTATTTT
v_gene: TRBV11-3; j_gene: TRBJ2-3; d_gene: TRBD2; abundance: NA; CDR3aa: CASSLSGGTDTQYF; CDR3nt: TGTGCCAGCAGCCTGAGCGGGGGGACAGATACGCAGTATTTT
v_gene: TRBV7-9; j_gene: TRBJ2-7; d_gene: NA; abundance: NA; CDR3aa: CASSDRPASYEQYF; CDR3nt: TGTGCCAGCAGTGACAGGCCTGCTTCCTACGAGCAGTACTTC
v_gene: TRBV7-9; j_gene: TRBJ1-3; d_gene: TRBD1; abundance: few; CDR3aa: CASSFGQGEGNTIYF; CDR3nt: TGTGCCAGCAGCTTCGGACAGGGGGAAGGAAACACCATATATTTT
v_gene: TRBV18; j_gene: TRBJ2-1; d_gene: TRBD1; abundance: NA; CDR3aa: CASSLPGTDYNEQFF; CDR3nt: TGTGCCAGCTCACTCCCCGGGACAGATTACAATGAGCAGTTCTTC
v_gene: TRBV18; j_gene: TRBJ1-3; d_gene: NA; abundance: NA; CDR3aa: CASSEGNTIYF; CDR3nt: TGTGCCAGCTCGGAGGGAAACACCATATATTTT
v_gene: TRBV30; j_gene: TRBJ2-2; d_gene: NA; abundance: NA; CDR3aa: CAWSVSNPTGELFF; CDR3nt: TGTGCCTGGAGTGTTTCGAACCCCACCGGGGAGCTGTTTTTT
v_gene: TRBV6-1; j_gene: TRBJ1-1; d_gene: NA; abundance: NA; CDR3aa: CASSEDRANTEAFF; CDR3nt: TGTGCCAGCAGTGAGGACAGAGCCAACACTGAAGCTTTCTTT
v_gene: TRBV5-1; j_gene: TRBJ2-5; d_gene: TRBD1; abundance: once; CDR3aa: CASSLGTGLGGYQETQYF; CDR3nt: TGCGCCAGCAGCTTGGGGACAGGCCTAGGGGGTTACCAAGAGACCCAGTACTTC
v_gene: TRBV7-8; j_gene: TRBJ2-3; d_gene: NA; abundance: NA; CDR3aa: CASSPRSPGLSTDTQYF; CDR3nt: TGTGCCAGCAGCCCGAGAAGTCCCGGACTCAGCACAGATACGCAGTATTTT